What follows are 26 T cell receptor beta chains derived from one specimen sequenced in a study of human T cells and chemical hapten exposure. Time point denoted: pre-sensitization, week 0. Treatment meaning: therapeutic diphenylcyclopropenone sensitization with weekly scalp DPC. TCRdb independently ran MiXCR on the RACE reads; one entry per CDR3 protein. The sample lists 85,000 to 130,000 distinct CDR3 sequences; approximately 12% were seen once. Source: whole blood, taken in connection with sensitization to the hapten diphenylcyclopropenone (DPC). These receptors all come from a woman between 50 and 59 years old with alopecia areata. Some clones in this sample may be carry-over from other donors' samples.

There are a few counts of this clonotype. The CDR3 sequence is CASSGTSPAEQYF. The CDR3 region has the DNA TGTGCCAGCAGCGGGACTAGCCCCGCCGAGCAGTACTTC. The chain recombines TRBV7-2 with TRBJ2-7; TRBD2 aligns across 9 bases. The CDR3 consists of 13 residues. J gave up 6 bases and V 5 bases, and 5 bases lay outside the gene matches. Germline V gene sequence: CDR1 SGHTA, CDR2 FQGNSA.

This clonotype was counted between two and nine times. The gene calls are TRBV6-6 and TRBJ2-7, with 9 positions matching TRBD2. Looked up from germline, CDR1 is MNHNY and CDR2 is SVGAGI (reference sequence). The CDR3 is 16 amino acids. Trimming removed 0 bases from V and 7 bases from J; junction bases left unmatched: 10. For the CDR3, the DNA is TGTGCCAGCAGTTACTCGACTGGCGGGAGGGCCGAGGAGCAGTACTTC. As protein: CASSYSTGGRAEEQYF.

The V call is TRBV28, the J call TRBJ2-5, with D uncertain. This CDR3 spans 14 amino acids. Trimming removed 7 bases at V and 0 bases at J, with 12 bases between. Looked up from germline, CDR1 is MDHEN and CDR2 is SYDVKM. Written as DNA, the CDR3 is TGTGCCAGCACTCAGCCTGGGTACCAAGAGACCCAGTACTTC. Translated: CASTQPGYQETQYF.

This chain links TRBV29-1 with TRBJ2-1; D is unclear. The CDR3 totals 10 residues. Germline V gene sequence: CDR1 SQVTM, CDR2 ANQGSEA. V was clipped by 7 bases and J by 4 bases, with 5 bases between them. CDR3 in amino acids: CSAQYNEQFF. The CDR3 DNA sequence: TGCAGCGCACAGTACAATGAGCAGTTCTTC.

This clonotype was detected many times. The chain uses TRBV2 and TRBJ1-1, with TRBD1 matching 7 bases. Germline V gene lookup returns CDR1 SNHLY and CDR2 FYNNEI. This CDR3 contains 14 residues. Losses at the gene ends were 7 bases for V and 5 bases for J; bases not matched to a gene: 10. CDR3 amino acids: CASIGGQIGTEAFF. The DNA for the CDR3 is TGTGCCAGCATAGGGGGACAGATTGGTACTGAAGCTTTCTTT.

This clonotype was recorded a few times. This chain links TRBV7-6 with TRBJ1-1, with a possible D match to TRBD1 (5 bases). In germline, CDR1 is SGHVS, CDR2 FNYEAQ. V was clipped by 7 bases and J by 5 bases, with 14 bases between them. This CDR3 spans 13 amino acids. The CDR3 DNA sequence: TGTGCCAGCACTGATCGGGGGGGTACTGAAGCTTTCTTT. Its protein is CASTDRGGTEAFF. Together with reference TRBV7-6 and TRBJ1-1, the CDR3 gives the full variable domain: GAGVSQSPRYKVTKRGQDVALRCDPISGHVSLYWYRQALGQGPEFLTYFNYEAQQDKSGLPNDRFSAERPEGSISTLTIQRTEQRDSAMYRCASTDRGGTEAFFGQGTRLTVV.

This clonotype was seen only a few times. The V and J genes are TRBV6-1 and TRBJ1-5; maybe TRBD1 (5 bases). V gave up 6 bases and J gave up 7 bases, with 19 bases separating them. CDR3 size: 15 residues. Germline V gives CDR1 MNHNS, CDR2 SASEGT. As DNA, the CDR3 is TGTGCCAGCAGCCGCAGTGGGGGTGAAAGCCAGCCCCAGCATTTT. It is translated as CASSRSGGESQPQHF.

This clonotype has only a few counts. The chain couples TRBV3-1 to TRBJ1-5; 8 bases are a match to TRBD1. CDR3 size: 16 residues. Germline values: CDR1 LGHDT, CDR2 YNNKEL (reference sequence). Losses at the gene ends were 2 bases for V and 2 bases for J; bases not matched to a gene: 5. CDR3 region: CASSQQGAKGNQPQHF. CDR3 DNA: TGTGCCAGCAGCCAACAGGGGGCGAAGGGCAATCAGCCCCAGCATTTT.

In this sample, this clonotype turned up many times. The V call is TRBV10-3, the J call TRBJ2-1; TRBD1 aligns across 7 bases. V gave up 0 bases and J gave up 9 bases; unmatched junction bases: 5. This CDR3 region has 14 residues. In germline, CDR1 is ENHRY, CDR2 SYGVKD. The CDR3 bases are TGTGCCATCAGTGAGTCGAGGGGGCGAGGTGAGCAGTTCTTC. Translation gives CAISESRGRGEQFF.

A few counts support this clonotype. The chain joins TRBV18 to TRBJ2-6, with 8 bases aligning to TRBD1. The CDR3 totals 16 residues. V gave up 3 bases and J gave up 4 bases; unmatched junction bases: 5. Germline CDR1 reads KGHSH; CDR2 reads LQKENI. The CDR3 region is CASSPATGAGANVLTF. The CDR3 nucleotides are TGTGCCAGCTCACCTGCGACAGGGGCCGGGGCCAACGTCCTGACTTTC.

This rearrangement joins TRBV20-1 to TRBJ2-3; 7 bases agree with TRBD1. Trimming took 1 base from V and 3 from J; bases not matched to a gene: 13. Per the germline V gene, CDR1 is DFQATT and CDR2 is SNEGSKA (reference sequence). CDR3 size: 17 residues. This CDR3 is CSARGRQGPVGTDTQYF. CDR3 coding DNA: TGCAGTGCTAGAGGCCGACAGGGTCCAGTAGGGACAGATACGCAGTATTTT.

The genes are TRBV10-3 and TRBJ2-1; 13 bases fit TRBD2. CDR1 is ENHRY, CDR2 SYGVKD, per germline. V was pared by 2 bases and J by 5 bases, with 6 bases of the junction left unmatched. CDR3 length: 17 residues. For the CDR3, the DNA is TGTGCCATCAGTGAGATGCCGGGACTAGCGGGGAACAATGAGCAGTTCTTC. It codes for CAISEMPGLAGNNEQFF.

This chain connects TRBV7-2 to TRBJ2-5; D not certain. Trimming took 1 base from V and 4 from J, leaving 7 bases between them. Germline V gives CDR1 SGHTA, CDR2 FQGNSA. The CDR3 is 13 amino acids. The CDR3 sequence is CASSLVGGETQYF. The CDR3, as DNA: TGTGCCAGCAGCTTAGTGGGCGGAGAGACCCAGTACTTC.

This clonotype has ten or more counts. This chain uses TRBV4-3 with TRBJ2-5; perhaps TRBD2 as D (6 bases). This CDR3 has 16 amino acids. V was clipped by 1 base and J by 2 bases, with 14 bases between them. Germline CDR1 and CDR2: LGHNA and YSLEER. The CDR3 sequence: CASSQGFGGLQETQYF. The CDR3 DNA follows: TGCGCCAGCAGCCAAGGATTCGGGGGTTTACAAGAGACCCAGTACTTC.

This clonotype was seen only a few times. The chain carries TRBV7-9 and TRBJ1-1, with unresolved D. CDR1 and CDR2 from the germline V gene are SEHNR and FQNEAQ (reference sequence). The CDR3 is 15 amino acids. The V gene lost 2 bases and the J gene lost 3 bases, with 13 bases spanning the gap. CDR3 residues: CASSLLEGLDTEAFF. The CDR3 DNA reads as TGTGCCAGCAGCTTACTTGAAGGGCTGGACACTGAAGCTTTCTTT.

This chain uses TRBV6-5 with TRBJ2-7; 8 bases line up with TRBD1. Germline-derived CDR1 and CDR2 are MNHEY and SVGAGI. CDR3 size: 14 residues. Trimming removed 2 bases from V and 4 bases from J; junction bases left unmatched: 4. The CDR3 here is CASSYGQGGYEQYF. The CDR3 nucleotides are TGTGCCAGCAGTTACGGACAGGGAGGTTACGAGCAGTACTTC.

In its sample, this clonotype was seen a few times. The CDR3 loop reads CASSLGGPGANVLTF. As DNA, the CDR3 is TGTGCCAGCAGTTTAGGGGGACCGGGGGCCAACGTCCTGACTTTC. V gene TRBV28 combines with J gene TRBJ2-6, with D possibly being TRBD1 or TRBD2 (5 bases each). Trimming cost V 2 bases and J 4 bases, with 9 bases left between them. Germline values: CDR1 MDHEN, CDR2 SYDVKM. The CDR3 runs 15 residues.

The CDR3 DNA follows: TGCGCCAGCAGCTCGGACGATACCTACGAGCAGTACTTC. Translated, it gives CASSSDDTYEQYF. V gene TRBV5-1 combines with J gene TRBJ2-7; D is unresolved. V was pared by 3 bases and J by 2 bases, with 9 bases between. There are 13 residues in the CDR3. In germline, CDR1 is SGHRS, CDR2 YFSETQ.

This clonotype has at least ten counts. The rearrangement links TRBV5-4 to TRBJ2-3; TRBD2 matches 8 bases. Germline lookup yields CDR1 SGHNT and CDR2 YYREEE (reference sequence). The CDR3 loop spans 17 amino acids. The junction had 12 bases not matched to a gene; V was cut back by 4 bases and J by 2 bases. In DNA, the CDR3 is TGTGCCAGCAGCCCTTCCTGGGGGCGGGGGGCCACAGATACGCAGTATTTT. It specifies CASSPSWGRGATDTQYF.

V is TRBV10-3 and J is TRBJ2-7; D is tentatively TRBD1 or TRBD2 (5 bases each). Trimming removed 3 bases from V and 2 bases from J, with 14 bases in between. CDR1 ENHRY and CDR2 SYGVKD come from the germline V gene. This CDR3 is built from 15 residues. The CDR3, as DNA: TGTGCCATCAGTGATCCCGGGGCTGCAGCCTACGAGCAGTACTTC. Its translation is CAISDPGAAAYEQYF.

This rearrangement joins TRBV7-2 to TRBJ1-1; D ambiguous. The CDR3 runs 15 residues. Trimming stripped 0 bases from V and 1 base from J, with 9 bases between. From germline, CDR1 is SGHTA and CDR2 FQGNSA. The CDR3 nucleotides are TGTGCCAGCAGCTTAGCGGCAGGACCGAACACTGAAGCTTTCTTT. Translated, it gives CASSLAAGPNTEAFF.

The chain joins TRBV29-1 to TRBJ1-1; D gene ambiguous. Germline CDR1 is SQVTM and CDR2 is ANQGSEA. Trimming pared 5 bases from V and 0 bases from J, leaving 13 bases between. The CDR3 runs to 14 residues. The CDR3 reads CSVRKGLVNTEAFF. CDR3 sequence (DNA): TGCAGCGTTCGCAAGGGTCTTGTGAACACTGAAGCTTTCTTT.

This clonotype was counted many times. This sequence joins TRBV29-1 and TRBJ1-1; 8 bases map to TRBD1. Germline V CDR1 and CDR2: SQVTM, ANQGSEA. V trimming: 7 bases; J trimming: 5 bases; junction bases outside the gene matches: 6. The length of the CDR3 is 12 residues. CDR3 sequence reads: CSALGQGTEAFF. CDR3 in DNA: TGCAGCGCCCTAGGACAGGGAACTGAAGCTTTCTTT.

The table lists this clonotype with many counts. CDR3 sequence: CASSLVRTNTEAFF. The CDR3 nucleotides are TGTGCCAGCAGCTTAGTACGGACGAACACTGAAGCTTTCTTT. This chain joins TRBV7-6 and TRBJ1-1; D uncertain. CDR3 length: 14 residues. CDR1 and CDR2 (germline): SGHVS, FNYEAQ. Trimming removed 1 base at V and 1 base at J, with 7 bases between.

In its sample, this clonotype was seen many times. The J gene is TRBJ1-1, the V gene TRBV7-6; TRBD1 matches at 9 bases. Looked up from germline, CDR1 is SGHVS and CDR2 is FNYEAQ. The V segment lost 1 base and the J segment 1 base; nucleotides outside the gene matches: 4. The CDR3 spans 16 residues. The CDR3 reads CASSLERTGANTEAFF. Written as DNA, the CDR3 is TGTGCCAGCAGCTTAGAAAGGACAGGGGCGAACACTGAAGCTTTCTTT.

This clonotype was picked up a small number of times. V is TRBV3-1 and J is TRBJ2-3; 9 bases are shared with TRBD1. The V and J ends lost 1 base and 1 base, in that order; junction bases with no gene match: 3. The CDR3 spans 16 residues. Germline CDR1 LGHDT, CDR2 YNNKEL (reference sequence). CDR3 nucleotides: TGTGCCAGCAGCCAAGTGGGACAGGGAGGCACAGATACGCAGTATTTT. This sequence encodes CASSQVGQGGTDTQYF.